The clone carrying this T cell receptor (beta chain) was counted many times. Its specificity is unknown. The CDR3 is 15 residues long. Germline V gene lookup returns CDR1 SEHNR and CDR2 FQNEAQ (reference sequence). Trimming took 8 bases from V and 2 from J, leaving 17 bases between them. These data are taken from a study of breast tumors, draining lymph nodes, adjacent tissues. TCRdb called the multiplex PCR reads again in MiXCR, with one record for every CDR3 protein. The sample gives about 100,000 distinct CDR3 sequences, around 20% of which show up once; 1% to 1.5% is in the top ten. General observations from the study: Tumor T cell lymph node origin was a supported hypothesis, not proven. Findings are consistent with lymph node origin and intratumoral expansion of most tumor T cells. Tumors had less TCR diversity than lymph nodes, more than nontumor tissue. Compared with basal-like, luminal-like tumors shared significantly more repertoire with nontumor tissue.

Samples came from axillary lymph nodes draining the breast cancer. The sequenced sample was axillary lymph node tissue. The V call is TRBV7-9, the J call TRBJ2-3, with unresolved D. The sequence derives from a female donor with breast cancer. Some clones in this sample may be carry-over from other donors' samples. CDR3 region: CASLQWGGLTDTQYF. The CDR3 DNA sequence: TGTGCCAGCCTCCAATGGGGTGGTCTCACAGATACGCAGTATTTT.